The clone carrying this TCR beta chain has only a few counts. Its antigen is not known. The sample is drawn from a study of beta chain features in type 1 diabetes. CD4+ cells of the naive, central memory, regulatory and stem cell-like memory types were sorted via CD45RO/CCR7/CD25/CD127/CD95/CD27. Expressed TCRB transcripts were sequenced after all isolated RNA was converted to cDNA. Profiled with immunoSEQ multiplex PCR; TCRdb holds only in-frame clones, not every one. This table has just under 150,000 clones, approximately 13% appearing once. Study conclusions and caveats: Moderate but significant shortening of TCRB CDR3s was recorded in all four CD4+ subsets from Type 1 diabetes patients.

Material: central memory CD4+ T cells from blood. This receptor was identified in a man younger than 35 with type 1 diabetes.

The CDR3 spells CASSIAREAGEQYF. For the CDR3, the DNA is TGTGCCAGTAGTATTGCGAGGGAGGCGGGCGAGCAGTACTTC. The chain recombines TRBV19 with TRBJ2-7; D is perhaps TRBD2 (6 bases). Trimming took 3 bases from V and 6 from J, leaving 15 bases between them. The length of the CDR3 is 14 residues. The V gene's germline CDR1 is LNHDA and CDR2 SQIVND (reference sequence).